The rows below give T cell receptor beta chains drawn from one sample of a study of cytomegalovirus exposure and HLA in healthy donors. Clones were sequenced by immunoSEQ multiplex PCR, and TCRdb holds only the in-frame ones, with some missing. The table lists roughly 69,000 clones. The sample was PBMCs. The receptor source for this set is a woman in her 30s in good health and CMV-seronegative. The CDR3 runs from the conserved cysteine through the conserved F or W. Fields, in order: V gene, D gene, J gene, CDR3 DNA, CDR3 protein. A D gene is named only where the DNA matches it firmly.

>TRBV29-1|NA|TRBJ1-2
TGCAGCGTTGAAAGGGGCAGAATCCCTAACTATGGCTACACCTTC
CSVERGRIPNYGYTF
>TRBV30|TRBD1|TRBJ2-5
TGTGCCTGGAGCCCAGGGGGCCAAGAGACCCAGTACTTC
CAWSPGGQETQYF
>TRBV27|TRBD2|TRBJ2-7
TGTGCCAGCAGTTTCTCTAGCGGGGGGGCGTCGAACGAGCAGTACTTC
CASSFSSGGASNEQYF
>TRBV19|TRBD1|TRBJ1-6
TGTGCCAGTAGGCTGACAGGGGGCTTGGGTTCACCCCTCCACTTT
CASRLTGGLGSPLHF
>TRBV7-9|NA|TRBJ1-3
TGTGCCAGCAGCTCAACGGAGGCGTCAGCAGGAAACACCATATATTTT
CASSSTEASAGNTIYF
>TRBV4-1|TRBD2|TRBJ2-2
TGCGCCAGCAGCCAAGGGTTCGGCGGGAGGGTGGGGACCGGGGAGCTGTTTTTT
CASSQGFGGRVGTGELFF
>TRBV5-1|TRBD1|TRBJ1-1
TGCGCCAGCAGCCCTGGACAGGGGATCACTGAAGCTTTCTTT
CASSPGQGITEAFF
>TRBV5-6|TRBD1|TRBJ2-2
TGTGCCAGCAGCTTGACCACGCCGGGACAGGGGAAAGGGGAGCTGTTTTTT
CASSLTTPGQGKGELFF
>TRBV18|TRBD2|TRBJ2-5
TGTGCCAGCTCACTATACTCACAGCGGGGGGCCCAAGAGACCCAGTACTTC
CASSLYSQRGAQETQYF
>TRBV6-6|TRBD1|TRBJ1-2
TGTGCCAGCAGTCAATACAGGGGTCTCACCTATGGCTACACCTTC
CASSQYRGLTYGYTF
>TRBV27|NA|TRBJ1-2
TGTGCCAGCACCTGGTGGGGCGCTTTCTATGGCTACACCTTC
CASTWWGAFYGYTF
>TRBV6-1|TRBD1|TRBJ2-5
TGTGCCAGCCAGACAGGGGGAATAGGCCAAGAGACCCAGTACTTC
CASQTGGIGQETQYF
>TRBV7-9|TRBD1|TRBJ2-5
TGTGCCAGCAGCTATAGGACAGGTCCGACCCAGTACTTC
CASSYRTGPTQYF
>TRBV9|TRBD1|TRBJ2-5
TGTGCCAGCAGCGGGACAGGGGGCCGGGAGACCCAGTACTTC
CASSGTGGRETQYF
>TRBV30|NA|TRBJ2-5
TGTGCCTGGAGCCAAGGACAGCAAGAGACCCAGTACTTC
CAWSQGQQETQYF